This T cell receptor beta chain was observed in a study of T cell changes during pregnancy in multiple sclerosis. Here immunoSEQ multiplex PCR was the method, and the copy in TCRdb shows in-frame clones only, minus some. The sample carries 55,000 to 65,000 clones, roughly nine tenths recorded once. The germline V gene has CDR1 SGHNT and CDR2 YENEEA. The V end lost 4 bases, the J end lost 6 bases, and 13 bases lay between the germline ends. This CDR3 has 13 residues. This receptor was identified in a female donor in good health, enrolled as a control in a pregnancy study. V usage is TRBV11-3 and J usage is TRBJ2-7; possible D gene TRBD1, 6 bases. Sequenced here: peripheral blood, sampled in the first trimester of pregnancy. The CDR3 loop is CASSSIQGSEQYF. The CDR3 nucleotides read TGTGCCAGCAGCTCGATACAGGGCTCCGAGCAGTACTTC.